Included here is one T cell receptor (beta chain) sequence, with context. The sample is drawn from a study of T cell changes during pregnancy in multiple sclerosis. The CDR3 loop spans 13 amino acids. V trimming: 6 bases; J trimming: 6 bases; junction bases outside the gene matches: 8. The germline V gene has CDR1 MNHEY and CDR2 SVGAGI. Assay used: immunoSEQ multiplex PCR; TCRdb lists only in-frame clones, some missing. This table has about 110,000 clones, around 90% appearing once. The sequence derives from a female donor with multiple sclerosis, enrolled in a pregnancy study. The V and J genes are TRBV6-5 and TRBJ2-7, with 7 bases aligning to TRBD1. This specimen was peripheral blood, taken before pregnancy. The CDR3 DNA follows: TGTGCCAGCAGGTTTAAGGGGGCCAGCGAGCAGTACTTC. This gives the protein CASRFKGASEQYF.